These T cell receptor beta chains were read from a single sample in a study of cytomegalovirus exposure and HLA in healthy donors. This table comes from immunoSEQ multiplex PCR, and its TCRdb copy is limited to in-frame clones, with some not included. Here the sample spans roughly 140,000 clones, 60% to 85% being singletons. Sequencing was carried out using PBMCs. These receptors all stem from a man between 45 and 60 years old in good health and CMV-seropositive. Both conserved end residues are part of each CDR3. A D gene is named only where the DNA matches it firmly. Not every row has a clone size; where given, it reads once, few, many or a size class.

V: TRBV5-4; size: -; D: -; J: TRBJ2-7; CDR3: CASSGEGGGRYEQYF; DNA: TGTGCCAGCAGCGGGGAAGGTGGGGGCCGGTACGAGCAGTACTTC
V: TRBV19; size: -; D: TRBD1; J: TRBJ2-3; CDR3: CASSPSGGRDTQYF; DNA: TGTGCCAGTAGCCCCTCAGGGGGCAGAGATACGCAGTATTTT
V: TRBV27; size: -; D: TRBD2; J: TRBJ2-1; CDR3: CASSSLAGAVNEQFF; DNA: TGTGCCAGCAGTTCCCTAGCGGGAGCAGTCAATGAGCAGTTCTTC
V: TRBV18; size: -; D: -; J: TRBJ2-7; CDR3: CASSLSDSREQYF; DNA: TGTGCCAGCTCACTCTCGGACAGTCGCGAGCAGTACTTC
V: TRBV11-2; size: -; D: TRBD1; J: TRBJ2-7; CDR3: CASSLDPGQGTEQYF; DNA: TGTGCCAGCAGCTTAGATCCGGGACAGGGCACCGAGCAGTACTTC
V: TRBV6-6; size: -; D: -; J: TRBJ2-7; CDR3: CASSYRGYEQYF; DNA: TGTGCCAGCAGTTACAGGGGCTACGAGCAGTACTTC
V: TRBV7-9; size: many; D: -; J: TRBJ2-7; CDR3: CASSSPGYEQYF; DNA: TGTGCCAGCAGCTCACCAGGTTACGAGCAGTACTTC
V: TRBV18; size: -; D: -; J: TRBJ2-7; CDR3: CASSPITGGSYEQYF; DNA: TGTGCCAGCTCACCGATTACCGGAGGCTCCTACGAGCAGTACTTC
V: TRBV7-8; size: -; D: TRBD1; J: TRBJ1-6; CDR3: CASSFGTGDNSPLHF; DNA: TGTGCCAGCAGCTTTGGGACAGGGGATAATTCACCCCTCCACTTT
V: TRBV6-5; size: -; D: -; J: TRBJ2-2; CDR3: CASSSDRTANTGELFF; DNA: TGTGCCAGCAGTTCCGACAGGACCGCGAACACCGGGGAGCTGTTTTTT
V: TRBV15; size: -; D: TRBD2; J: TRBJ2-7; CDR3: CATSRPGTSGLYEQYF; DNA: TGTGCCACCAGCCGTCCTGGGACTAGCGGCCTCTACGAGCAGTACTTC
V: TRBV6-1; size: -; D: TRBD2; J: TRBJ2-1; CDR3: CASRGGLAGFDEQFF; DNA: TGTGCCAGCAGGGGAGGACTAGCGGGATTCGATGAGCAGTTCTTC
V: TRBV18; size: -; D: -; J: TRBJ2-1; CDR3: CASSPPAAPPYNEQFF; DNA: TGTGCCAGCTCACCACCGGCAGCGCCTCCCTACAATGAGCAGTTCTTC
V: TRBV9; size: -; D: TRBD2; J: TRBJ2-1; CDR3: CASSASGRSHNEQFF; DNA: TGTGCCAGCAGCGCTAGCGGGAGATCACACAATGAGCAGTTCTTC
V: TRBV4-1; size: -; D: TRBD2; J: TRBJ2-3; CDR3: CASSQAKLAARPTDTQYF; DNA: TGCGCCAGCAGCCAAGCCAAACTAGCGGCTAGGCCGACGGATACGCAGTATTTT
V: TRBV15; size: -; D: -; J: TRBJ2-6; CDR3: CATSIGSVSGANVLTF; DNA: TGTGCCACCAGCATCGGGAGCGTCTCTGGGGCCAACGTCCTGACTTTC
V: TRBV4-1; size: -; D: TRBD2; J: TRBJ2-7; CDR3: CASSQEVLAGPYEQYF; DNA: TGCGCCAGCAGCCAAGAGGTCCTAGCGGGCCCCTACGAGCAGTACTTC
V: TRBV5-1; size: -; D: -; J: TRBJ1-1; CDR3: CASSVQASGGNTEAFF; DNA: TGCGCCAGCAGCGTGCAGGCGAGCGGGGGGAATACTGAAGCTTTCTTT
V: TRBV6-5; size: once; D: TRBD1; J: TRBJ2-7; CDR3: CASSYGTGVFYEQYF; DNA: TGTGCCAGCAGTTACGGGACAGGGGTATTCTACGAGCAGTACTTC
V: TRBV15; size: -; D: -; J: TRBJ1-5; CDR3: CATSIFYRAPNQPQHF; DNA: TGTGCCACCAGCATATTCTACAGGGCCCCAAATCAGCCCCAGCATTTT
V: TRBV7-2; size: -; D: -; J: TRBJ1-5; CDR3: CASSYTGFGNQPQHF; DNA: TGTGCCAGCAGCTATACAGGGTTTGGCAATCAGCCCCAGCATTTT
V: TRBV6-6; size: -; D: -; J: TRBJ2-7; CDR3: CASSYSSGLYEQYF; DNA: TGTGCCAGCAGTTACTCCTCGGGATTATACGAGCAGTACTTC
V: TRBV27; size: few; D: -; J: TRBJ2-7; CDR3: CASRFTAEANYEQYF; DNA: TGTGCCAGCAGGTTCACTGCGGAAGCCAACTACGAGCAGTACTTC
V: TRBV4-2; size: -; D: -; J: TRBJ1-6; CDR3: CASSQLAGRSNSPLHF; DNA: TGTGCCAGCAGCCAACTCGCGGGACGAAGTAATTCACCCCTCCACTTT
V: TRBV11-2; size: -; D: -; J: TRBJ2-1; CDR3: CASSFSSSVNSYNEQFF; DNA: TGTGCCAGCAGCTTTTCATCTAGCGTAAACTCCTACAATGAGCAGTTCTTC
V: TRBV7-8; size: -; D: TRBD2; J: TRBJ2-5; CDR3: CASSAGLAGSQETQYF; DNA: TGTGCCAGCAGCGCGGGACTAGCGGGTTCCCAAGAGACCCAGTACTTC
V: TRBV18; size: -; D: TRBD2; J: TRBJ2-5; CDR3: CASSRGGSLETQYF; DNA: TGTGCCAGCTCCCGCGGGGGGAGCTTAGAGACCCAGTACTTC
V: TRBV27; size: -; D: -; J: TRBJ1-2; CDR3: CASSFLFGYGYTF; DNA: TGTGCCAGCAGTTTCCTATTCGGCTATGGCTACACCTTC
V: TRBV4-1; size: -; D: -; J: TRBJ2-1; CDR3: CASSQGSSFYNEQFF; DNA: TGCGCCAGCAGCCAAGGTAGTTCTTTCTACAATGAGCAGTTCTTC
V: TRBV11-2; size: -; D: TRBD1; J: TRBJ2-2; CDR3: CASSLASRTGNTGELFF; DNA: TGTGCCAGCAGCTTAGCTTCTAGGACAGGCAACACCGGGGAGCTGTTTTTT
V: TRBV27; size: -; D: TRBD1; J: TRBJ1-1; CDR3: CASSTRTGAYLNTEAFF; DNA: TGTGCCAGCAGTACTCGGACAGGGGCCTATCTTAACACTGAAGCTTTCTTT
V: TRBV7-9; size: -; D: TRBD1; J: TRBJ1-2; CDR3: CSSSRNSWTGGLNYGYTF; DNA: TGTTCCAGCAGCCGCAACTCATGGACAGGGGGCCTCAACTATGGCTACACCTTC
V: TRBV4-1; size: -; D: -; J: TRBJ1-1; CDR3: CASSQGSRTEAFF; DNA: TGCGCCAGCAGCCAAGGTAGTAGAACTGAAGCTTTCTTT
V: TRBV28; size: -; D: TRBD1; J: TRBJ2-6; CDR3: CASSPDRVGANVLTF; DNA: TGTGCCAGCAGTCCGGACAGGGTAGGGGCCAACGTCCTGACTTTC
V: TRBV27; size: -; D: TRBD1; J: TRBJ2-7; CDR3: CASSLGQNYEQYF; DNA: TGTGCCAGCAGTTTGGGACAGAACTACGAGCAGTACTTC
V: TRBV5-6; size: -; D: -; J: TRBJ1-5; CDR3: CASSSGEGSVRGQPQHF; DNA: TGTGCCAGCAGCTCGGGGGAGGGTTCCGTGCGGGGCCAGCCCCAGCATTTT
V: TRBV5-6; size: -; D: TRBD1; J: TRBJ1-5; CDR3: CASSRTGTGNNQPQHF; DNA: TGTGCCAGCAGCCGCACCGGGACAGGGAACAATCAGCCCCAGCATTTT
V: TRBV2; size: few; D: -; J: TRBJ2-7; CDR3: CASSGAGAHNEQYF; DNA: TGTGCCAGCAGTGGTGCAGGGGCGCATAACGAGCAGTACTTC
V: TRBV10-3; size: -; D: TRBD1; J: TRBJ2-3; CDR3: CAISAPDRSTDTQYF; DNA: TGTGCCATCAGTGCCCCGGACAGGAGCACAGATACGCAGTATTTT
V: TRBV15; size: -; D: TRBD2; J: TRBJ2-5; CDR3: CATSGTSGVQEAQYF; DNA: TGTGCCACCAGCGGTACTAGCGGTGTCCAAGAGGCCCAGTACTTC
V: TRBV27; size: -; D: TRBD2; J: TRBJ2-3; CDR3: CASSLLGTTSGRWADTQYF; DNA: TGTGCCAGCAGTTTATTAGGCACAACTAGCGGGAGATGGGCAGATACGCAGTATTTT
V: TRBV9; size: -; D: TRBD2; J: TRBJ2-5; CDR3: CASNRASGRAGETQYF; DNA: TGTGCCAGCAATCGGGCTAGCGGGAGGGCTGGGGAGACCCAGTACTTC
V: TRBV6-1; size: -; D: -; J: TRBJ1-4; CDR3: CASSEAHHEKLFF; DNA: TGTGCCAGCAGTGAGGCCCATCACGAAAAACTGTTTTTT
V: TRBV11-2; size: -; D: -; J: TRBJ2-1; CDR3: CASSLVQGYNEQFF; DNA: TGTGCCAGCAGCTTAGTTCAGGGTTACAATGAGCAGTTCTTC
V: TRBV5-1; size: once; D: TRBD2; J: TRBJ2-7; CDR3: CASSLERGTSGTSSYEQYF; DNA: TGCGCCAGCAGCTTGGAGAGGGGGACTAGCGGGACTAGCTCCTACGAGCAGTACTTC
V: TRBV28; size: -; D: -; J: TRBJ2-7; CDR3: CASIDGGASRWYF; DNA: TGTGCCAGCATCGACGGCGGGGCCTCCAGGTGGTACTTC
V: TRBV28; size: -; D: -; J: TRBJ2-3; CDR3: CASSLLEGLRSYTQYF; DNA: TGTGCCAGCAGTTTACTCGAGGGACTTCGTTCATATACGCAGTATTTT
V: TRBV2; size: -; D: TRBD1; J: TRBJ1-6; CDR3: CASSALGQGDSPLHF; DNA: TGTGCCAGCAGTGCCCTAGGACAGGGGGATTCACCCCTCCACTTT
V: TRBV5-1; size: few; D: -; J: TRBJ2-4; CDR3: CASSSAGGDRPWAKNIQYF; DNA: TGCGCCAGCAGCTCCGCCGGGGGAGATAGGCCTTGGGCCAAAAACATTCAGTACTTC
V: TRBV29-1; size: -; D: TRBD1; J: TRBJ1-1; CDR3: CSVGQGGGTEAFF; DNA: TGCAGCGTTGGACAGGGGGGGGGCACTGAAGCTTTCTTT
V: TRBV7-9; size: few; D: TRBD1; J: TRBJ2-5; CDR3: CASSLSGGETQYF; DNA: TGTGCCAGCAGCCTTTCAGGGGGAGAGACCCAGTACTTC
V: TRBV5-1; size: -; D: TRBD2; J: TRBJ2-7; CDR3: CASSRTSGTFIYEQYF; DNA: TGCGCCAGCAGCAGGACTAGCGGGACCTTCATTTACGAGCAGTACTTC